This T cell receptor beta chain comes out of a study of cytomegalovirus exposure and HLA in healthy donors. Germline CDR1 SGHNT, CDR2 YENEEA. CDR3 length equals 17 residues. J was trimmed by 4 bases and V by 5 bases; bases with no gene match: 12. A multiplex PCR was run with 60 Vbeta primers and 13 Jbeta primers. Profiling relied on immunoSEQ multiplex PCR, and the TCRdb table lists in-frame clones only, not all of them. This sample carries some 150,000 clones, roughly 80% of them seen once, and the ten largest clones take 3% to 4.5%. This sequence joins TRBV11-3 and TRBJ2-2, with 8 positions matching TRBD1. The receptor was derived from a man aged 25-45 years in good health and CMV-seropositive. Sequencing was done on a sample of PBMCs. CDR3 in amino acids: CASSAYPGQDLTGELFF. The CDR3 nucleotides read TGTGCCAGCAGCGCCTACCCGGGACAGGACCTCACCGGGGAGCTGTTTTTT.